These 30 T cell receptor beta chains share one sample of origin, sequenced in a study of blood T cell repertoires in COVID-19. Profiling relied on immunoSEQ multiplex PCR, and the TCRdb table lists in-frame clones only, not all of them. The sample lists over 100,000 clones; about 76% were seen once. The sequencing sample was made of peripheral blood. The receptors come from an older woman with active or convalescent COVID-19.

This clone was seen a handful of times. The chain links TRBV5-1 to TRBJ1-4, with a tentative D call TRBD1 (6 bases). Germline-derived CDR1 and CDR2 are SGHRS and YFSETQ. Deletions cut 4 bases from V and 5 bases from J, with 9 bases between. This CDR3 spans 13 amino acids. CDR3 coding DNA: TGCGCCAGCAGCAGGGGGATCAATGAAAAACTGTTTTTT. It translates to CASSRGINEKLFF.

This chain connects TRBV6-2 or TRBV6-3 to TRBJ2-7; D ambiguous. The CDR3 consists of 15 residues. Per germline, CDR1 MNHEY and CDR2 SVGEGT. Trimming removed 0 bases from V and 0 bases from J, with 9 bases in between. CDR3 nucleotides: TGTGCCAGCAGTTACTCGCCCGCGAGCTCCTACGAGCAGTACGTC. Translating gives CASSYSPASSYEQYV.

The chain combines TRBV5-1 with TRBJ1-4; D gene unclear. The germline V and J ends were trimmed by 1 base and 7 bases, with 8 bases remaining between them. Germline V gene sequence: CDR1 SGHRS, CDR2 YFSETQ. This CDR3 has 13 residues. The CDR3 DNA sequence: TGCGCCAGCAGCTTGAGCGCTTCTGAAAAACTGTTTTTT. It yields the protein CASSLSASEKLFF. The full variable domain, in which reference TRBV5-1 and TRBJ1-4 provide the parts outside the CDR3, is KAGVTQTPRYLIKTRGQQVTLSCSPISGHRSVSWYQQTPGQGLQFLFEYFSETQRNKGNFPGRFSGRQFSNSRSEMNVSTLELGDSALYLCASSLSASEKLFFGSGTQLSVL.

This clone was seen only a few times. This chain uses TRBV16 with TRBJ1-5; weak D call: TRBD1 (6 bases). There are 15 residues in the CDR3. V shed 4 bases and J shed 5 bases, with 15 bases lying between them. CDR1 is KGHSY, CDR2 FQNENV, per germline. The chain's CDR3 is CASSPYYRADQPQHF. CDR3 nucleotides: TGTGCCAGCAGCCCCTACTACAGGGCTGATCAGCCCCAGCATTTT.

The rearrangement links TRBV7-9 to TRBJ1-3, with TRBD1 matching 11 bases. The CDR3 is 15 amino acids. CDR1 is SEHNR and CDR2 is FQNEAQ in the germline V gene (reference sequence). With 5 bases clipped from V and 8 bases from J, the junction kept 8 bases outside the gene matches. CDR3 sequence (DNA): TGTGCCAGCAGCCCCTGGACAGGGGGCGAAGACACCATATATTTT. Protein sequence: CASSPWTGGEDTIYF.

In DNA, the CDR3 is TGTGCCAGCAGCCGATTCACAGGGAGTGAGTACGAGCAGTACTTC. This codes for CASSRFTGSEYEQYF. The chain employs TRBV4-2 and TRBJ2-7; TRBD1 is a possible D gene (6 bases). The CDR3 is made up of 15 amino acids. The V end was cut by 4 bases, the J end by 4 bases, with 17 bases between. CDR1 and CDR2 (germline): LGHNA, YNFKEQ.

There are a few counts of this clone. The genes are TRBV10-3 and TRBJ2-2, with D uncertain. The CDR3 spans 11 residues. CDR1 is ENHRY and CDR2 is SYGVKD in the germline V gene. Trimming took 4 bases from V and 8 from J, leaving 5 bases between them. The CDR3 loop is CAISGSGELFF. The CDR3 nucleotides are TGTGCCATCAGTGGTAGTGGGGAGCTGTTTTTT.

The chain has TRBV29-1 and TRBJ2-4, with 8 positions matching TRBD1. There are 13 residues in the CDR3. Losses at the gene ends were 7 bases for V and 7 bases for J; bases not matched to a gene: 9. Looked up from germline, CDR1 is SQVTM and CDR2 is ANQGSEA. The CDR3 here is CSGGTGDVNIQYF. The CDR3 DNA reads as TGCAGCGGTGGGACAGGAGATGTGAACATTCAGTACTTC.

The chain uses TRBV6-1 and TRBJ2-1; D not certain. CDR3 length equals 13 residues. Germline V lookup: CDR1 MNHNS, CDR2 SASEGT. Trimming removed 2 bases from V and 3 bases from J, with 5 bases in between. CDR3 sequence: CASSEQVYNEQFF. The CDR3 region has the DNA TGTGCCAGCAGTGAACAGGTCTACAATGAGCAGTTCTTC.

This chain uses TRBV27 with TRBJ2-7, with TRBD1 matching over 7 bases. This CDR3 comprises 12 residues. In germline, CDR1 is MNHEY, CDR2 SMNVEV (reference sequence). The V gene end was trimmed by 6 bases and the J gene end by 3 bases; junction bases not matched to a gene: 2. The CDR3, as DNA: TGTGCCAGCAGCGACAGGGTCTACGAGCAGTACTTC. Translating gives CASSDRVYEQYF.

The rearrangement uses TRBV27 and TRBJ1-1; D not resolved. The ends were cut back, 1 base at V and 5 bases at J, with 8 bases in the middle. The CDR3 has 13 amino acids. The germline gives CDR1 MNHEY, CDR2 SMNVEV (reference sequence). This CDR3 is CASSLWMTTEAFF. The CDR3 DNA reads TGTGCCAGCAGTTTATGGATGACTACTGAAGCTTTCTTT.

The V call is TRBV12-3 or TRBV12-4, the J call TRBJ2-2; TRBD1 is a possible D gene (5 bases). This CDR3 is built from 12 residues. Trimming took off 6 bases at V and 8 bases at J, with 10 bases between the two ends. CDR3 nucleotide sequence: TGTGCCAGCAGAGGGGTTAAAGGGGAGCTGTTTTTT. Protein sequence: CASRGVKGELFF.

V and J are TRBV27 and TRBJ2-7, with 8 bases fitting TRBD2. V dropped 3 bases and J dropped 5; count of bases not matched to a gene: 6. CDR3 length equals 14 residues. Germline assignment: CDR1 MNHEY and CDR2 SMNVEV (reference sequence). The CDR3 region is CASSLASGLDEQYF. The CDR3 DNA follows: TGTGCCAGCAGTTTGGCTAGCGGGTTGGACGAGCAGTACTTC.

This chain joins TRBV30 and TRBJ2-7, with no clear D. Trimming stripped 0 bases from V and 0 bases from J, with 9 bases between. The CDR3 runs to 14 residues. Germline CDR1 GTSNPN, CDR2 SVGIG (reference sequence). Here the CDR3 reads CAWSVGGSSYEQYF. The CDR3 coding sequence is TGTGCCTGGAGTGTCGGCGGATCCTCCTACGAGCAGTACTTC.

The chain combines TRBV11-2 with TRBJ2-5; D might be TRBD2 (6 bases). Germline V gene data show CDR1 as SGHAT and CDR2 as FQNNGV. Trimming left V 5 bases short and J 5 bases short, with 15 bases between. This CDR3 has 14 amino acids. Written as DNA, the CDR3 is TGTGCCAGCAGCACTTTGACTAGTTCTGAGACCCAGTACTTC. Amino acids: CASSTLTSSETQYF.

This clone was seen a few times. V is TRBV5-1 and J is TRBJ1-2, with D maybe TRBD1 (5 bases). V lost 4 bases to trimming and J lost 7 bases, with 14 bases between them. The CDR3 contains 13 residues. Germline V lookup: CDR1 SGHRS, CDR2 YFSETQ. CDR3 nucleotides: TGCGCCAGCAGCGAAGGTAGGGGCTCTGGCTACACCTTC. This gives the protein CASSEGRGSGYTF.

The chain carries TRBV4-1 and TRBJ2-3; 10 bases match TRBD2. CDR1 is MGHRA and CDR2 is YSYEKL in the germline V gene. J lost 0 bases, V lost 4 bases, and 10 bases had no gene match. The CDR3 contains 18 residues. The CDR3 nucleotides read TGCGCCAGCAGCCGGGGACTAGCGAACGGATTTAGCACAGATACGCAGTATTTT. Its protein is CASSRGLANGFSTDTQYF.

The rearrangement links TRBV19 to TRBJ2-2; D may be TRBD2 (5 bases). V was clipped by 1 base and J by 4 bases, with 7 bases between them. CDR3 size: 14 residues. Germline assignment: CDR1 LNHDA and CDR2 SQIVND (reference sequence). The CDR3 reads CASSIVATTGELFF. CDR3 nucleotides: TGTGCCAGTAGTATAGTAGCGACCACCGGGGAGCTGTTTTTT.

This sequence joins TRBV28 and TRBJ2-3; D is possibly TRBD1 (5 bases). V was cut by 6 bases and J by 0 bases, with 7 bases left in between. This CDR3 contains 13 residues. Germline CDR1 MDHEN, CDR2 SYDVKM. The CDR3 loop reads CASRGHSTDTQYF. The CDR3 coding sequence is TGTGCCAGCAGAGGACATAGCACAGATACGCAGTATTTT.

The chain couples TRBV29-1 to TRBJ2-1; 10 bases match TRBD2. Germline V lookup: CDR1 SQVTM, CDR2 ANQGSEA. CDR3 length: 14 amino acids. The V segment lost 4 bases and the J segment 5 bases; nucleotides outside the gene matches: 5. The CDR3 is CSVASGSWNNEQFF. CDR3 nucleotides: TGCAGCGTTGCTAGCGGGAGTTGGAACAATGAGCAGTTCTTC.

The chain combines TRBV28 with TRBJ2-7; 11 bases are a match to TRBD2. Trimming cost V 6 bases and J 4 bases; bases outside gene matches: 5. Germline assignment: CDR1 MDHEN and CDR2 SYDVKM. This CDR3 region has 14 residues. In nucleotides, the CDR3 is TGTGCCAGCAGCCTGACTAGCGGGATATACGAGCAGTACTTC. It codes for CASSLTSGIYEQYF.

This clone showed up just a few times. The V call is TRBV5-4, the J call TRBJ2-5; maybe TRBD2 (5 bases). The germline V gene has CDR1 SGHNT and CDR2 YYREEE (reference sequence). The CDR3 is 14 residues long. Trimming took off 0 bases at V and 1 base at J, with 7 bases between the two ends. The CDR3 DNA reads TGTGCCAGCAGCTTGGGACGGGGCCAAGAGACCCAGTACTTC. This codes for CASSLGRGQETQYF.

Here the CDR3 reads CASSYGLAGAPWFF. CDR3 in DNA: TGTGCCAGCAGTTACGGACTAGCGGGGGCTCCGTGGTTCTTC. The chain combines TRBV6-5 with TRBJ2-1; 13 positions agree with TRBD2. The CDR3 totals 14 residues. Germline V gene lookup returns CDR1 MNHEY and CDR2 SVGAGI. The junction had 7 bases not matched to a gene; V was cut back by 2 bases and J by 15 bases.

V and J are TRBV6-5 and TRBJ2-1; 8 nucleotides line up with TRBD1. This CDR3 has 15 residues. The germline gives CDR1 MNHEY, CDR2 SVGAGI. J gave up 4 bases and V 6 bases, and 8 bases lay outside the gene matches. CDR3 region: CASRRQGLTYNEQFF. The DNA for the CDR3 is TGTGCCAGCAGGAGACAGGGGCTGACTTACAATGAGCAGTTCTTC.

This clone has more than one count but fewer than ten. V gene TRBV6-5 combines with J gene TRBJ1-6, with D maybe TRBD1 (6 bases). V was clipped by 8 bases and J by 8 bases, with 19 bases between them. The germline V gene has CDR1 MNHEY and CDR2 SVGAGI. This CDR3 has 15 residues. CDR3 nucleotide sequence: TGTGCCAGCTCTGCAGGGGCAGCTACTTATTCACCCCTCCACTTT. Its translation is CASSAGAATYSPLHF.

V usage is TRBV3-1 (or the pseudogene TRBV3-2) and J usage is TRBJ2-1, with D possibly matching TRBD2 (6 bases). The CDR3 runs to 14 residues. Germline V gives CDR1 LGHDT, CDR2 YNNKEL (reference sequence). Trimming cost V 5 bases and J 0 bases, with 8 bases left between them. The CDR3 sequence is CASSAGFSYNEQFF. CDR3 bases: TGTGCCAGCAGCGCGGGGTTCTCCTACAATGAGCAGTTCTTC.

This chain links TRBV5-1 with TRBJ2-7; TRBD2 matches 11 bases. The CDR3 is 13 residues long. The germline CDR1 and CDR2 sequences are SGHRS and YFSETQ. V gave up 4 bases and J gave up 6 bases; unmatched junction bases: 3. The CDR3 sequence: CASSPGTSGEQYF. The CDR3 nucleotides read TGCGCCAGCAGCCCCGGGACTAGCGGCGAGCAGTACTTC.

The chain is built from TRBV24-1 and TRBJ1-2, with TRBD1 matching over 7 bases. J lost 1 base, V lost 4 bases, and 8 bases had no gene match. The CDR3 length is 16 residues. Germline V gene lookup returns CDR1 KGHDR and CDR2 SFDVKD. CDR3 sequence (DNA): TGTGCCACCAGTGACTCTGGACAGGTGGTTAACTATGGCTACACCTTC. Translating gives CATSDSGQVVNYGYTF.

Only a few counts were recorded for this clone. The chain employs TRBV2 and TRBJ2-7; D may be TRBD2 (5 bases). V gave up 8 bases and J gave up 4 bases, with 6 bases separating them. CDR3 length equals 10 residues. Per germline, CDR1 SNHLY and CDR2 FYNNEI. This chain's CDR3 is CASWRYEQYV. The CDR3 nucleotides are TGTGCCAGCTGGAGGTACGAGCAGTACGTC.

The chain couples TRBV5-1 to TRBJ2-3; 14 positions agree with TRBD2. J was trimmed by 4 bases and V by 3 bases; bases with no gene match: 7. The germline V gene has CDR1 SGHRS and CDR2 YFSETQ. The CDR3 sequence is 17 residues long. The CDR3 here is CASSSGLAGGVADTQYF. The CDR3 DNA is TGCGCCAGCAGCTCCGGACTAGCGGGGGGTGTTGCAGATACGCAGTATTTT.